This is a list of T cell receptor beta chains from one sample in a study of blood T cells in healthy people across ages. TCRdb re-called the 5' RACE reads through MiXCR, storing one row per CDR3 protein. The sample includes about 1.8 million distinct CDR3 sequences, about 49% of them seen just once. Input material: blood. The receptors derive from a woman aged 40 to 49 in good health. Each CDR3 is given with its conserved first and last residue. The order of the fields is clone size, D gene, V gene, J gene, CDR3 length, CDR3 protein, CDR3 DNA. The D gene is left open where the match is weak. Part of the rows lack a size; the others show once, few, many or a class for expanded clones.

>NA|TRBD2|TRBV4-3|TRBJ2-1|19
CASSQGLAGGPLIYNEQFF
TGCGCCAGCAGCCAGGGACTAGCGGGGGGTCCATTGATTTACAATGAGCAGTTCTTC
>NA|TRBD2|TRBV24-1|TRBJ2-3|16
CATSVRTSGDPDTQYF
TGTGCCACCAGTGTTCGGACTAGCGGGGATCCAGATACGCAGTATTTT
>NA|NA|TRBV5-1|TRBJ2-7|14
CASSQRPGRYEQYF
TGCGCCAGCAGCCAAAGACCGGGCCGCTACGAGCAGTACTTC
>NA|TRBD1|TRBV20-1|TRBJ2-3|17
CSARDWGGTGRTDTQYF
TGCAGTGCTAGAGATTGGGGGGGGACAGGGCGCACAGATACGCAGTATTTT
>few|NA|TRBV6-2/TRBV6-3|TRBJ2-5|14
CATSAWTIQETQYF
TGTGCCACTTCAGCATGGACCATCCAAGAGACCCAGTACTTC
>NA|NA|TRBV10-2|TRBJ2-5|14
CASSERRSQETQYF
TGCGCCAGCAGTGAGAGGAGGAGTCAAGAGACCCAGTACTTC
>NA|NA|TRBV7-9|TRBJ2-5|13
CASSPTGWETQYF
TGTGCCAGCAGCCCGACGGGGTGGGAGACCCAGTACTTC
>few|TRBD2|TRBV2|TRBJ2-3|15
CASSVRLAGADTQYF
TGTGCCAGCAGTGTGCGACTAGCGGGGGCAGATACGCAGTATTTT
>NA|NA|TRBV28|TRBJ1-1|11
CASSRQSEAFF
TGTGCCAGCAGCAGACAGAGTGAAGCTTTCTTT
>NA|TRBD2|TRBV29-1|TRBJ2-7|12
CSAEGRAGEQYF
TGCAGCGCCGAAGGGAGGGCGGGGGAGCAGTACTTC